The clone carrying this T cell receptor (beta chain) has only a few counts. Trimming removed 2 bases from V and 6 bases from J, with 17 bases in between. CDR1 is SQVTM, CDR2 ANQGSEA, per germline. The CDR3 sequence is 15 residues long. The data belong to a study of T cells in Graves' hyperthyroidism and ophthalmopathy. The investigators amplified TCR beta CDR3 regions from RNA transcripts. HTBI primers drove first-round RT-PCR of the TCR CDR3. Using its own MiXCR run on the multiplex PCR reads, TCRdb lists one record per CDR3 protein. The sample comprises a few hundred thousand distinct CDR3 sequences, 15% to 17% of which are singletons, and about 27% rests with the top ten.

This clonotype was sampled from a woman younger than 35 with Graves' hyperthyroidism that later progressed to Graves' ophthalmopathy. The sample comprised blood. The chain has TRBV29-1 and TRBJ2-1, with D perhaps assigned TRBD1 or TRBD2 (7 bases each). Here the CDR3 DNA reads TGCAGCGTTGAACCATCTGGGAGGGACAGCAATGAGCAGTTCTTC. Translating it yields CSVEPSGRDSNEQFF.